This is a list of T cell receptor beta chains from one sample in a study of blood T cells in healthy people across ages. TCRdb passed the 5' RACE reads through MiXCR, listing each CDR3 protein once. The data contain about 1.6 million distinct CDR3 sequences, around 35% of them singletons. Sequencing used blood. These receptors originate from a woman in her twenties or thirties in good health. CDR3s include the opening cysteine and the closing phenylalanine or tryptophan. The D gene is left open where the match is weak. Clone size is shown for a subset of rows, as once, few, many or a class of expanded clone.

j_call v_call d_call clone_size cdr3_aa cdr3_nt
TRBJ1-2 TRBV7-9 . . CASSLVAANYGYTF TGTGCCAGCAGCTTAGTTGCCGCTAACTATGGCTACACCTTC
TRBJ2-5 TRBV20-1 TRBD2 . CSTKWTSGRSGAQYF TGCAGTACAAAATGGACTAGCGGGAGGTCTGGGGCCCAGTACTTC
TRBJ2-4 TRBV20-1 . . CSASRPGMPAKNIQYF TGCAGTGCTAGTCGTCCAGGAATGCCAGCCAAAAACATTCAGTACTTC
TRBJ2-4 TRBV20-1 TRBD2 few CSARDLATSGHKNIQYF TGCAGTGCTAGAGATCTCGCGACTAGCGGTCACAAAAACATTCAGTACTTC
TRBJ2-7 TRBV27 TRBD2 . CASNPSRLKIAGVSGEQYF TGTGCCAGCAACCCCAGTAGACTAAAAATAGCGGGAGTTAGTGGCGAGCAGTACTTC
TRBJ2-3 TRBV2 . many CASSWTSTDTQYF TGTGCCAGCAGCTGGACTAGCACAGATACGCAGTATTTT
TRBJ1-2 TRBV5-1 . few CASSFTGDLYGYTF TGCGCCAGCAGCTTCACGGGGGACCTCTATGGCTACACCTTC
TRBJ2-2 TRBV4-2 TRBD2 . CASSPTGLAYVGELFF TGTGCCAGCAGCCCCACGGGACTAGCTTATGTCGGGGAGCTGTTTTTT
TRBJ1-1 TRBV20-1 . . CSAPETGRGTEAFF TGCAGTGCTCCTGAGACAGGACGGGGCACTGAAGCTTTCTTT
TRBJ1-2 TRBV15 . few CATSTRTGQNYGYTF TGTGCCACCAGCACCCGAACGGGGCAGAACTATGGCTACACCTTC
TRBJ2-3 TRBV29-1 . few CSLLRSDTQYF TGCAGCCTTCTTAGGTCAGATACGCAGTATTTT
TRBJ2-3 TRBV27 . . CASSFQVTDTQYF TGTGCCAGCAGTTTCCAGGTCACAGATACGCAGTATTTT
TRBJ2-1 TRBV5-1 . . CASSLAVRLVVSDEQFF TGCGCCAGCAGCTTGGCGGTAAGGCTAGTGGTCTCGGATGAGCAGTTCTTC
TRBJ1-6 TRBV27 . few CASSLRPDNSPLHF TGTGCCAGCAGTTTAAGGCCCGATAATTCACCCCTCCACTTT
TRBJ2-7 TRBV18 . few CASSPLGEEQYF TGTGCCAGCTCACCTCTAGGGGAGGAGCAGTACTTC
TRBJ2-5 TRBV20-1 . . CSVSGTSGETQYF TGCAGTGTTTCCGGGACCAGCGGCGAGACCCAGTACTTC
TRBJ2-1 TRBV7-6 TRBD2 . CVSSLRGVGELSYNEQFF TGTGTCAGCAGCTTACGGGGGGTGGGGGAGTTATCGTACAATGAGCAGTTCTTC
TRBJ2-1 TRBV4-2 TRBD2 . CASSQDPASRRLAYNEQFF TGTGCCAGCAGCCAAGATCCGGCTTCCCGGCGACTAGCGTACAATGAGCAGTTCTTC
TRBJ2-7 TRBV5-1 TRBD1 few CASRVEWLRTGRSYEQYF TGCGCCAGCAGAGTAGAGTGGCTCCGGACAGGGAGATCCTACGAGCAGTACTTC
TRBJ2-5 TRBV9 . few CASSVAGNRIETQYF TGTGCCAGCAGCGTAGCGGGGAACCGAATAGAGACCCAGTACTTC
TRBJ1-5 TRBV5-5 . few CASSFLAGNQPQHF TGTGCCAGCAGCTTCCTCGCGGGCAATCAGCCCCAGCATTTT
TRBJ2-2 TRBV2 TRBD1 . CASRGTGNLYTGELFF TGTGCCAGCAGGGGGACAGGGAACTTATACACCGGGGAGCTGTTTTTT
TRBJ2-6 TRBV5-1 . . CASSEQGTGANVLTF TGCGCCAGCAGCGAACAGGGTACTGGGGCCAACGTCCTGACTTTC
TRBJ1-2 TRBV20-1 . . CSARDTPKGYGYTF TGCAGTGCTAGAGATACCCCGAAGGGCTATGGCTACACCTTC
TRBJ2-7 TRBV5-6 TRBD1 few CASSRAGTGSYEQYF TGTGCCAGCAGCAGAGCCGGGACAGGTTCCTACGAGCAGTACTTC
TRBJ1-5 TRBV10-3 . . CAISDHGQSYQPQHF TGTGCCATCAGTGATCACGGACAGAGCTATCAGCCCCAGCATTTT
TRBJ2-1 TRBV4-1 TRBD2 . CTSSQVSGLAGGVNNEQFF TGCACCAGCAGCCAAGTATCCGGACTAGCGGGGGGTGTGAACAATGAGCAGTTCTTC
TRBJ2-1 TRBV21-1 . . CASSKSTGGILNEQFF TGTGCCAGCAGCAAATCCACAGGTGGGATTTTGAATGAGCAGTTCTTC
TRBJ2-5 TRBV12-3/TRBV12-4 TRBD1 . CASSWAGQDQETQYF TGTGCCAGCAGTTGGGCAGGACAGGACCAAGAGACCCAGTACTTC
TRBJ2-7 TRBV29-1 TRBD2 many CSVVGGGSSHEQYF TGCAGCGTTGTTGGGGGGGGATCTTCCCACGAGCAGTACTTC
TRBJ1-4 TRBV7-8 . . CASSLATQSGEKLFF TGTGCCAGCAGCTTAGCGACCCAGTCCGGTGAAAAACTGTTTTTT
TRBJ2-5 TRBV7-2 . . CASSWTLAETQYF TGTGCCAGCAGCTGGACCCTGGCGGAGACCCAGTACTTC
TRBJ2-7 TRBV7-2 TRBD2 . CASSLKTGTSGGAYEQYF TGTGCCAGCAGCTTAAAAACCGGGACTAGCGGGGGGGCCTACGAGCAGTACTTC
TRBJ2-1 TRBV6-2/TRBV6-3 . many CASSPSRGAYNEQFF TGTGCCAGCAGTCCCTCCCGGGGTGCCTACAATGAGCAGTTCTTC
TRBJ2-3 TRBV5-1 . few CASSLSGYTFTDTQYF TGCGCCAGCAGCTTATCAGGGTATACATTCACAGATACGCAGTATTTT
TRBJ2-2 TRBV5-5 . few CASTLEGENTGELFF TGTGCCAGCACGCTGGAAGGAGAGAACACCGGGGAGCTGTTTTTT
TRBJ1-4 TRBV10-2 . . CATTRDLEKEKLFF TGCGCCACCACCCGGGACTTAGAAAAGGAAAAACTGTTTTTT
TRBJ1-2 TRBV7-3 . . CANSDKPRAQTVLANYGYTF TGTGCCAACAGCGACAAACCCCGTGCTCAGACAGTCCTAGCTAACTATGGCTACACCTTC
TRBJ1-1 TRBV6-4 . . CASSPTAGAVEAFF TGTGCCAGCAGTCCAACCGCGGGGGCAGTTGAAGCTTTCTTT
TRBJ2-3 TRBV6-1 . . CASSEVGSGDTQYF TGTGCCAGCAGTGAAGTAGGATCTGGAGATACGCAGTATTTT